Below are 2 T cell receptor beta chains sequenced from a single sample in a study of T cells after yellow fever vaccination. TCRdb reprocessed the 5' RACE reads with MiXCR, giving one entry per CDR3 protein. The sample contains about 320,000 distinct CDR3 sequences, 3.5% to 4.5% of which appear only once. The sample here was PBMCs, taken 15 days after the yellow fever booster vaccination. The receptors were gathered from a man aged 18 to 30 who received the YFV17D yellow fever vaccine.

This clonotype was counted ten times or more. This chain uses TRBV5-5 with TRBJ2-1; a weak D match, TRBD2 (5 bases). V lost 1 base to trimming and J lost 0 bases, with 8 bases between them. Looked up from germline, CDR1 is SGHKS and CDR2 is YYEKEE (reference sequence). The CDR3 extends over 15 amino acids. This CDR3 is CASSLLGSSYNEQFF. The DNA for the CDR3 is TGTGCCAGCAGCTTGCTAGGGAGCTCCTACAATGAGCAGTTCTTC. Full variable domain (remainder filled in from reference TRBV5-5 and TRBJ2-1): DAGVTQSPTHLIKTRGQQVTLRCSPISGHKSVSWYQQVLGQGPQFIFQYYEKEERGRGNFPDRFSARQFPNYSSELNVNALLLGDSALYLCASSLLGSSYNEQFFGPGTRLTVL.

The J gene is TRBJ2-3, the V gene TRBV4-2; 12 positions agree with TRBD2. Germline CDR1 is LGHNA and CDR2 is YNFKEQ. J lost 0 bases, V lost 5 bases, and 6 bases had no gene match. There are 17 residues in the CDR3. CDR3 amino acids: CASSKRTSGESTDTQYF. As DNA, the CDR3 is TGTGCCAGCAGCAAACGGACTAGCGGGGAGAGCACAGATACGCAGTATTTT.